Each of the 32 T cell receptor beta chains below was sequenced from the same sample in a study of shared clonotypes between healthy human individuals (dated by TCRdb to 2020 to 2021). Libraries came from the immunoSEQ multiplex PCR assay. The source is immuneACCESS, and TCRdb retained only in-frame sequences with V and J called. Part of the clones is not carried over; for the studies checked, unresolved V genes explain less than half of this, and the remainder is unexplained. Counted in this sample were 1 million to 1.3 million clones; around 78% of them appeared once. The ten largest make up roughly 0.62% of the sample. The sequenced material came from memory CD4+ T cells from PBMCs. The cell subset or site label here, explained by the study, means: CD45RA-negative fraction. The receptors were gathered from a man aged 18 to 29 in good health. Some clones in this sample may be carry-over from other donors' samples.

V is TRBV6-5 and J is TRBJ2-7, with D perhaps being TRBD1 or TRBD2 (5 bases each). Trimming stripped 6 bases from V and 6 bases from J, with 21 bases between. This CDR3 is built from 15 residues. The germline V gene encodes CDR1 MNHEY and CDR2 SVGAGI. The CDR3 loop reads CASRPSEGFGSEQYF. The CDR3 nucleotides are TGTGCCAGCAGACCCAGTGAGGGGTTTGGGAGCGAGCAGTACTTC.

V gene TRBV27 combines with J gene TRBJ2-5; D gene ambiguous. Trimming shortened V by 6 bases and J by 4 bases, and 15 bases separated the two germline ends. Germline assignment: CDR1 MNHEY and CDR2 SMNVEV (reference sequence). The CDR3 has 14 residues. CDR3: CASRRNGLAETQYF. Written as DNA, the CDR3 is TGTGCCAGCAGGCGAAACGGGCTGGCAGAGACCCAGTACTTC.

V gene TRBV10-3 combines with J gene TRBJ2-1; 8 bases agree with TRBD1. Per germline, CDR1 ENHRY and CDR2 SYGVKD. The CDR3 is 13 residues long. V gave up 9 bases and J gave up 6 bases; unmatched junction bases: 7. The CDR3 DNA sequence: TGTGCCATTTCCGGGACAGGAACCAATGAGCAGTTCTTC. Its translation is CAISGTGTNEQFF.

J is TRBJ2-7 and V is TRBV6-1; D gene ambiguous. Trimming removed 1 base at V and 12 bases at J, with 13 bases between. The CDR3 length is 12 residues. In germline, CDR1 is MNHNS, CDR2 SASEGT. As DNA, the CDR3 is TGTGCCAGCAGTGAAGAGGCACCAAAGGGGTACTTC. Translating it yields CASSEEAPKGYF.

The J gene is TRBJ1-2, the V gene TRBV5-4; TRBD1 matches 7 bases. The CDR3 runs to 15 residues. J gave up 5 bases and V 0 bases, and 7 bases lay outside the gene matches. Germline V CDR1 and CDR2: SGHNT, YYREEE (reference sequence). The CDR3 here is CASSLGPGTEYGYTF. In DNA, the CDR3 is TGTGCCAGCAGCTTGGGACCCGGGACAGAGTATGGCTACACCTTC.

The chain joins TRBV4-1 to TRBJ2-1; 8 nucleotides line up with TRBD1. The CDR3 runs to 17 residues. The V and J ends lost 3 bases and 12 bases, in that order; junction bases with no gene match: 19. Germline V gives CDR1 MGHRA, CDR2 YSYEKL. DNA of the CDR3: TGCGCCAGCAGCCAGGGCTCGGACAGGGTTACTTTTGGGGGGCAGTTCTTC. Its protein is CASSQGSDRVTFGGQFF.

The genes are TRBV19 and TRBJ1-5; 7 bases map to TRBD1. J lost 11 bases, V lost 5 bases, and 9 bases had no gene match. CDR3 size: 13 residues. Germline-derived CDR1 and CDR2 are LNHDA and SQIVND (reference sequence). The CDR3 loop reads CASSEGQLRAQHF. The CDR3 nucleotides read TGTGCCAGTAGTGAGGGACAGTTAAGGGCCCAGCATTTT.

The genes are TRBV19 and TRBJ1-5; D not resolved. The CDR3 consists of 15 residues. The V gene's germline CDR1 is LNHDA and CDR2 SQIVND (reference sequence). Trimming removed 5 bases from V and 6 bases from J, with 17 bases in between. The CDR3 here is CASSGQSRLGQPQHF. The CDR3 DNA is TGTGCCAGTAGTGGTCAGAGCCGACTCGGTCAGCCCCAGCATTTT.

The rearrangement uses TRBV28 and TRBJ1-1; D is uncertain. The ends were cut back, 8 bases at V and 3 bases at J, with 10 bases in the middle. The germline gives CDR1 MDHEN, CDR2 SYDVKM. This CDR3 comprises 12 residues. This chain's CDR3 is CASDLGHTEAFF. The CDR3 DNA reads as TGTGCCAGCGACCTTGGGCACACTGAAGCTTTCTTT. The full variable domain, with the rest looked up from reference TRBV28 and TRBJ1-1, is DVKVTQSSRYLVKRTGEKVFLECVQDMDHENMFWYRQDPGLGLRLIYFSYDVKMKEKGDIPEGYSVSREKKERFSLILESASTNQTSMYLCASDLGHTEAFFGQGTRLTVV.

The chain carries TRBV11-2 and TRBJ2-7; the D is unclear. The ends were cut back, 5 bases at V and 1 base at J, with 15 bases in the middle. The CDR3 totals 15 residues. Germline loops: CDR1 SGHAT, CDR2 FQNNGV. The CDR3: CASSPTRVESYEQYF. The CDR3 coding sequence is TGTGCCAGCAGCCCAACACGAGTGGAATCCTACGAGCAGTACTTC.

V is TRBV4-2 and J is TRBJ1-1, with no clear D. The CDR3 is 13 amino acids. The ends were cut back, 3 bases at V and 8 bases at J, with 13 bases in the middle. Germline V lookup: CDR1 LGHNA, CDR2 YNFKEQ. CDR3 sequence reads: CASSQLGTEEAFF. In DNA, the CDR3 is TGTGCCAGCAGCCAGCTAGGAACAGAAGAAGCTTTCTTT.

CDR3 coding DNA: TGTGCCAGCAGACCAGGGTACGGCTATGGCTACACCTTC. It specifies CASRPGYGYGYTF. The chain recombines TRBV28 with TRBJ1-2; D possibly corresponds to TRBD1 (5 bases). Trimming removed 6 bases from V and 4 bases from J, with 12 bases in between. The CDR3 is 13 amino acids. The germline V gene has CDR1 MDHEN and CDR2 SYDVKM.

The count of this clone is one. The chain employs TRBV19 and TRBJ1-3; a possible D gene is TRBD1 (6 bases). This CDR3 spans 17 amino acids. The germline V gene has CDR1 LNHDA and CDR2 SQIVND (reference sequence). Trimming left V 2 bases short and J 4 bases short, with 18 bases between. The CDR3 DNA follows: TGTGCCAGTAGTATACCACTACGGGGGCTGAGGGGAAACACCATATATTTT. It yields the protein CASSIPLRGLRGNTIYF.

The chain has TRBV6-5 and TRBJ2-7; TRBD2 aligns across 12 bases. With 6 bases clipped from V and 3 bases from J, the junction kept 6 bases outside the gene matches. The germline V gene encodes CDR1 MNHEY and CDR2 SVGAGI. This CDR3 has 15 amino acids. The CDR3 sequence is CASSWTSGIDYEQYF. The CDR3 coding sequence is TGTGCCAGCAGCTGGACTAGCGGGATAGACTACGAGCAGTACTTC.

The CDR3 is CSVIRNQETQYF. CDR3 nucleotide sequence: TGCAGCGTAATTCGCAACCAAGAGACCCAGTACTTC. This rearrangement joins TRBV29-1 to TRBJ2-5; no reliable D call. The V end lost 6 bases, the J end lost 0 bases, and 8 bases lay between the germline ends. The CDR3 has 12 amino acids. Germline V gene lookup returns CDR1 SQVTM and CDR2 ANQGSEA.

The chain combines TRBV28 with TRBJ2-7; D is uncertain. V was shortened by 2 bases and J by 6 bases, with 8 bases between the two germline ends. Germline CDR1 MDHEN, CDR2 SYDVKM. There are 12 residues in the CDR3. The CDR3 DNA follows: TGTGCCAGCAGTTTAGCAGCCCTCGAGCAGTACTTC. Its translation: CASSLAALEQYF.

The gene calls are TRBV6-5 and TRBJ2-1; D is ambiguous. Germline CDR1 reads MNHEY; CDR2 reads SVGAGI. The CDR3 is 14 residues long. V was cut by 5 bases and J by 0 bases, with 8 bases left in between. CDR3 protein: CASSGHSSYNEQFF. The CDR3 coding sequence is TGTGCCAGCAGTGGGCATAGCTCCTACAATGAGCAGTTCTTC.

V gene TRBV7-3 combines with J gene TRBJ2-5; D may be TRBD1 (5 bases). The V end lost 2 bases, the J end lost 1 base, and 11 bases lay between the germline ends. The CDR3 loop spans 15 amino acids. Per germline, CDR1 SGHTA and CDR2 FQGTGA. The CDR3 region is CASSLLGQAQETQYF. CDR3 coding DNA: TGTGCCAGCAGCTTATTGGGGCAGGCCCAAGAGACCCAGTACTTC.

The rearrangement joins TRBV28 to TRBJ1-4, with 11 bases that match TRBD1. With V trimmed by 7 bases and J by 8 bases, 6 bases remained unmatched. This CDR3 is built from 14 residues. Germline V gives CDR1 MDHEN, CDR2 SYDVKM. CDR3 coding DNA: TGTGCCAGCATCCGGACAGGGGGCGACGAAAAACTGTTTTTT. Protein: CASIRTGGDEKLFF.

This rearrangement joins TRBV5-6 to TRBJ1-2; TRBD1 is a possible D gene (6 bases). The ends were cut back, 4 bases at V and 5 bases at J, with 12 bases in the middle. CDR3 size: 13 residues. CDR1 SGHDT and CDR2 YYEEEE come from the germline V gene. CDR3 amino acids: CASSTTGLYGYTF. Here the CDR3 DNA reads TGTGCCAGCAGCACGACAGGATTATATGGCTACACCTTC. Filled out from reference TRBV5-6 and TRBJ1-2, the complete variable domain reads DAGVTQSPTHLIKTRGQQVTLRCSPKSGHDTVSWYQQALGQGPQFIFQYYEEEERQRGNFPDRFSGHQFPNYSSELNVNALLLGDSALYLCASSTTGLYGYTFGSGTRLTVV.

This chain uses TRBV29-1 with TRBJ1-2; TRBD1 might be the D (5 bases). The CDR3 runs 14 residues. Germline CDR1 SQVTM, CDR2 ANQGSEA. Deletions cut 4 bases from V and 7 bases from J, with 19 bases between. CDR3 in DNA: TGCAGCGTTGTCGAGCAGGGTACTCTCTTTGGCTACACCTTC. Translation: CSVVEQGTLFGYTF. Complete variable domain (other parts from reference TRBV29-1 and TRBJ1-2): SAVISQKPSRDICQRGTSLTIQCQVDSQVTMMFWYRQQPGQSLTLIATANQGSEATYESGFVIDKFPISRPNLTFSTLTVSNMSPEDSSIYLCSVVEQGTLFGYTFGSGTRLTVV.

Here the CDR3 reads CASRDLGGRATQYF. The CDR3 DNA follows: TGTGCCAGCAGAGACCTCGGCGGCAGGGCGACCCAGTACTTC. The gene calls are TRBV7-9 and TRBJ2-5; maybe TRBD1 (5 bases). From germline, CDR1 is SEHNR and CDR2 FQNEAQ (reference sequence). The CDR3 sequence is 14 residues long. V lost 6 bases and J 7 bases, leaving 18 bases between the germline ends.

V and J are TRBV30 and TRBJ1-1; D call uncertain. The CDR3 is made up of 12 amino acids. Deletions cut 0 bases from V and 7 bases from J, with 9 bases between. CDR1 and CDR2 from the germline V gene are GTSNPN and SVGIG (reference sequence). CDR3 DNA: TGTGCCTGGAGTGTGGTTAGGTATGAAGCTTTCTTT. This codes for CAWSVVRYEAFF.

The V and J genes are TRBV9 and TRBJ2-2, with 11 bases lining up with TRBD2. The CDR3 has 16 residues. Germline CDR1 SGDLS, CDR2 YYNGEE. V lost 3 bases to trimming and J lost 3 bases; unmatched junction nucleotides: 4. CDR3 amino acids: CASSATSGSYTGELFF. In DNA, the CDR3 is TGTGCCAGCAGCGCCACTAGCGGGAGTTACACCGGGGAGCTGTTTTTT.

A note on this clone: Other nucleotide sequences from this sample produce the same CDR3. The chain links TRBV7-9 to TRBJ1-1, with unresolved D. The germline V gene encodes CDR1 SEHNR and CDR2 FQNEAQ (reference sequence). V lost 5 bases and J 0 bases, leaving 7 bases between the germline ends. This CDR3 spans 13 amino acids. The CDR3 nucleotides read TGTGCCAGCAGCCCCGAAATGAACACTGAAGCTTTCTTT. This encodes CASSPEMNTEAFF.

This clone was seen only once. The CDR3 sequence: CAISESGGPEQYF. The CDR3 nucleotides read TGTGCCATCAGTGAGTCGGGGGGGCCCGAGCAGTACTTC. V gene TRBV10-3 combines with J gene TRBJ2-7; tentative D call: TRBD2 (7 bases). The CDR3 sequence is 13 residues long. Trimming stripped 0 bases from V and 6 bases from J, with 9 bases between. CDR1 is ENHRY and CDR2 is SYGVKD in the germline V gene.

CDR3 nucleotide sequence: TGTGCCAGCTCACCCGGGACAGGGATTGAAGCTTTCTTT. Its translation: CASSPGTGIEAFF. This chain joins TRBV18 and TRBJ1-1; 9 bases fit TRBD1. CDR1 and CDR2 from the germline V gene are KGHSH and LQKENI. With V trimmed by 3 bases and J by 7 bases, 3 bases remained unmatched. The CDR3 is 13 residues long.

This chain connects TRBV30 to TRBJ2-4; TRBD1 or TRBD2 may be the D gene (6 bases each). The CDR3 runs 13 residues. Per germline, CDR1 GTSNPN and CDR2 SVGIG (reference sequence). Trimming left V 8 bases short and J 3 bases short, with 14 bases between. The CDR3 bases are TGTGCCCTGGAGGGGGTGGGCAAAAACATTCAGTACTTC. Translation: CALEGVGKNIQYF.

The DNA of the CDR3 is TGTGCCAGCAGGTCGGGACAGGGACGTAACACTGAAGCTTTCTTT. Protein sequence: CASRSGQGRNTEAFF. The genes are TRBV27 and TRBJ1-1, with TRBD1 matching over 9 bases. The CDR3 consists of 15 residues. Germline CDR1 reads MNHEY; CDR2 reads SMNVEV (reference sequence). Trimming cost V 6 bases and J 2 bases; bases outside gene matches: 7.

The gene calls are TRBV12-5 and TRBJ1-1; no firm D call. The CDR3 extends over 14 amino acids. Germline V lookup: CDR1 LGHNT, CDR2 FRNRAP. The V end lost 1 base, the J end lost 4 bases, and 10 bases lay between the germline ends. Here the CDR3 reads CASGLGKGVTEAFF. Written as DNA, the CDR3 is TGTGCTAGTGGTTTGGGGAAGGGAGTCACTGAAGCTTTCTTT. Supplemented by reference TRBV12-5 and TRBJ1-1, the full variable domain reads DARVTQTPRHKVTEMGQEVTMRCQPILGHNTVFWYRQTMMQGLELLAYFRNRAPLDDSGMPKDRFSAEMPDATLATLKIQPSEPRDSAVYFCASGLGKGVTEAFFGQGTRLTVV.

As to this clone: This probably arose from a read error, given a far larger clone one base away. This chain uses TRBV29-1 with TRBJ1-1, with D unclear. V shed 4 bases and J shed 4 bases, with 19 bases lying between them. This CDR3 has 15 amino acids. The germline V gene encodes CDR1 SQVTM and CDR2 ANQGSEA. As DNA, the CDR3 is TGCAGCGTTGCAGCGGGGTGGGGTACGAGCACTGAAGCTTTCTTT. It translates to CSVAAGWGTSTEAFF.

The chain couples TRBV7-8 to TRBJ1-2; D unclear. The CDR3 is 13 residues long. Germline loops: CDR1 SGHVS, CDR2 FQNEAQ. Trimming took 2 bases from V and 8 from J, leaving 12 bases between them. The CDR3 nucleotides are TGTGCCAGCAGCTTACGTCTCGTGGACGGCTACACCTTC. Translation gives CASSLRLVDGYTF.